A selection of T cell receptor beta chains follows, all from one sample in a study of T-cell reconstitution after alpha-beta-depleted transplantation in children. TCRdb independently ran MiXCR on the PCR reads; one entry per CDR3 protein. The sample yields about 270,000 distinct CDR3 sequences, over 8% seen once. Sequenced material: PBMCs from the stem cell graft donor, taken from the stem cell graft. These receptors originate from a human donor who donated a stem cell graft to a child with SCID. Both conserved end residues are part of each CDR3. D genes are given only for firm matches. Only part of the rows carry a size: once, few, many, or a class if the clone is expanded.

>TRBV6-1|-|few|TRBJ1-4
TGTGCCAGCAGTGAAGCGCAGGGTGGGGGTGGTGAAAAACTGTTTTTT
CASSEAQGGGGEKLFF
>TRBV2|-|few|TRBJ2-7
TGTGCCAGCAGTGGGGACGGGGTTGGGACCGGGACAAGGGGAAACCTATACTACGAGCAGTACTTC
CASSGDGVGTGTRGNLYYEQYF
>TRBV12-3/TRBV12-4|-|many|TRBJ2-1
TGTGCCAGCAGCTCCCGGGGCGGGGTGGGGAATGAGCAGTTCTTC
CASSSRGGVGNEQFF
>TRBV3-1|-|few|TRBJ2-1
TGTGCCAGCAGCCAAGACCCGGCAGGCCACAATGAGCAGTTCTTC
CASSQDPAGHNEQFF
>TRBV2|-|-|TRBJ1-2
TGTGCCAGCAGTGAGCCCACAGGGACCTATGGCTACACCTTC
CASSEPTGTYGYTF
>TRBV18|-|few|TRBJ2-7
TGTGCCAGCTCACCACCCCGGGCCTACGAGCAGTACTTC
CASSPPRAYEQYF
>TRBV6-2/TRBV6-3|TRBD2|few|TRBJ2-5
TGTGCCAGCAGGAGACTAGCGGGTCCCCTCCACGCAGAGACCCAGTACTTC
CASRRLAGPLHAETQYF
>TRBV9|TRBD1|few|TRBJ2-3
TGTGCCAGCAGCGTAGAGGGGGCTAGCACAGATACGCAGTATTTT
CASSVEGASTDTQYF
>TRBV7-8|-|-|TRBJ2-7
TGTGCCAGCTGGGCAGCCGGGTACGAGCAGTACTTC
CASWAAGYEQYF
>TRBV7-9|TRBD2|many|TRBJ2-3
TGTGCCAGCAGCTTTCTCTTAGACCACGGGGGGACAGATACGCAGTATTTT
CASSFLLDHGGTDTQYF
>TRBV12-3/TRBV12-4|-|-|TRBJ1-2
TGTGCCAGCAGCCCGCTATATGGCTACACCTTC
CASSPLYGYTF
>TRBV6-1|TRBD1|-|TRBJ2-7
TGTGCCAGCAGTGCGGACAGGGGGGCATTCTACGAGCAGTACTTC
CASSADRGAFYEQYF
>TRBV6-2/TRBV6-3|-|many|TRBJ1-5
TGTGCCAGCAGTTACGACAGCCAGAATCAGCCCCAGCATTTT
CASSYDSQNQPQHF
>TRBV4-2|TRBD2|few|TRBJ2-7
TGTGCCAGCAGCCAAGGAATAGCGGGGGGACTCTACGAGCAGTACTTC
CASSQGIAGGLYEQYF
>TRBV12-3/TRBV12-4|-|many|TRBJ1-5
TGTGCCAGCAGTCCCCTGGGTGGCAATCAGCCCCAGCATTTT
CASSPLGGNQPQHF
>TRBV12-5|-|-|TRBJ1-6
TGTGCTAGTGGTTTGGGGACACTTTCACCCCTCCACTTT
CASGLGTLSPLHF
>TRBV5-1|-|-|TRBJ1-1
TGCGCCAGCAATTTGGGAACCTTAAGGACTGAAGCTTTCTTT
CASNLGTLRTEAFF
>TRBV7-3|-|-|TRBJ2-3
TGTGCCAGCCGGGAGTCTAGCACAGATACGCAGTATTTT
CASRESSTDTQYF
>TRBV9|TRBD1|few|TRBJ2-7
TGTGCCAGCAGCTCCCGGGACAGTTCCTACGAGCAGTACTTC
CASSSRDSSYEQYF
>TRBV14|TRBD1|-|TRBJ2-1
TGTGCCAGCAGCCAAGCGTATCAGGGGGTAGGCTACAATGAGCAGTTCTTC
CASSQAYQGVGYNEQFF
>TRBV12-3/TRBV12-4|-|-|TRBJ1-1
TGTGCCAGCAGCTATACCTTTTCGGGGACTGAAGCTTTCTTT
CASSYTFSGTEAFF
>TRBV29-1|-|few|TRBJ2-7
TGCAGCGTTGTCGGGGCGACCTACGAGCAGTACTTC
CSVVGATYEQYF
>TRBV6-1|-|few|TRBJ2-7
TGTGCCAGCAGTGGGACGAAGAGCTCCTACGAGCAGTACTTC
CASSGTKSSYEQYF
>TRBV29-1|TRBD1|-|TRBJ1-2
TGCAGCGTCGAGACAGGGGGCTGGGGCTACACCTTC
CSVETGGWGYTF
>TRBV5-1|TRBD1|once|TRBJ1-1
TGCGCCAGCAGGGCCGGGACAGATAACACTGAAGCTTTCTTT
CASRAGTDNTEAFF